The 29 T cell receptor beta chains below were found in one sample sequenced in a study of T cells in Graves' hyperthyroidism and ophthalmopathy. Authors of the study amplified TCR beta CDR3 regions from RNA transcripts. TCR CDR3 regions were first amplified by RT-PCR with HTBI primers. TCRdb redid the calling of the multiplex PCR reads with MiXCR, one entry per CDR3 protein. The sample has around 300,000 distinct CDR3 sequences; approximately 15% are singletons. Material for sequencing was blood. These TCRs come from a woman aged 40 to 50 with Graves' hyperthyroidism.

About this clonotype itself: Possible read error: a much larger clone is one base away. The chain recombines TRBV11-2 with TRBJ2-3, with no clear D. Trimming cost V 8 bases and J 4 bases, with 13 bases left between them. The CDR3 totals 13 residues. Per the germline V gene, CDR1 is SGHAT and CDR2 is FQNNGV. The CDR3 DNA reads TGTGCCAGCTCCCCTCAGGCCGCAGATACGCAGTATTTT. It encodes CASSPQAADTQYF.

The sample holds many counts of this clonotype. The V call is TRBV7-2, the J call TRBJ2-7; no clear D gene. The CDR3 sequence is 13 residues long. Trimming stripped 5 bases from V and 3 bases from J, with 11 bases between. The germline V gene encodes CDR1 SGHTA and CDR2 FQGNSA. CDR3 in DNA: TGTGCCAGCAGCATAACAACGAACTACGAGCAGTACTTC. This codes for CASSITTNYEQYF. Full variable domain (missing parts from reference TRBV7-2 and TRBJ2-7): GAGVSQSPSNKVTEKGKDVELRCDPISGHTALYWYRQSLGQGLEFLIYFQGNSAPDKSGLPSDRFSAERTGGSVSTLTIQRTQQEDSAVYLCASSITTNYEQYFGPGTRLTVT.

There are many counts of this clonotype. The chain carries TRBV27 and TRBJ2-7; D call uncertain. The germline V gene encodes CDR1 MNHEY and CDR2 SMNVEV (reference sequence). The CDR3 spans 15 residues. The ends were cut back, 5 bases at V and 4 bases at J, with 18 bases in the middle. CDR3: CASSPRSTSYYEQYF. The CDR3 DNA follows: TGTGCCAGCAGTCCCCGATCTACCTCCTATTACGAGCAGTACTTC.

This clonotype was observed at least ten times. This rearrangement joins TRBV5-1 to TRBJ1-1; D gene uncertain. This CDR3 spans 11 amino acids. The V end was cut by 8 bases, the J end by 1 base, with 6 bases between. Germline assignment: CDR1 SGHRS and CDR2 YFSETQ. The CDR3 bases are TGCGCCAGACCAGAGAACACTGAAGCTTTCTTT. Amino acids: CARPENTEAFF.

This clonotype was observed at least ten times. The J gene is TRBJ2-7, the V gene TRBV20-1; 13 bases agree with TRBD2. This CDR3 is 15 amino acids long. CDR1 and CDR2 from the germline V gene are DFQATT and SNEGSKA (reference sequence). V gave up 2 bases and J gave up 2 bases; unmatched junction bases: 3. The CDR3 loop is CSARTGLAGAYEQYF. The CDR3 bases are TGCAGTGCTAGAACTGGACTAGCGGGAGCCTACGAGCAGTACTTC.

This clonotype was seen more than once but under ten times. V is TRBV6-1 and J is TRBJ1-4, with D maybe TRBD1 (6 bases). The CDR3 is made up of 16 amino acids. From germline, CDR1 is MNHNS and CDR2 SASEGT. The ends were cut back, 4 bases at V and 8 bases at J, with 20 bases in the middle. DNA for the CDR3: TGTGCCAGCAGTGTGACGGGGGCGGACCCGGAGGAAAAACTGTTTTTT. Translation: CASSVTGADPEEKLFF.

This clonotype was counted ten times or more. The V gene is TRBV6-5, the J gene TRBJ1-5; no clear D. The length of the CDR3 is 14 residues. Trimming took 3 bases from V and 4 from J, leaving 10 bases between them. The germline gives CDR1 MNHEY, CDR2 SVGAGI. For the CDR3, the DNA is TGTGCCAGCAGTTATGGGTCCGGGAATCAGCCCCAGCATTTT. Its protein product is CASSYGSGNQPQHF.

This clonotype was recorded at least ten times. V and J are TRBV3-1 and TRBJ2-7; D is undetermined. Germline values: CDR1 LGHDT, CDR2 YNNKEL (reference sequence). The CDR3 runs 14 residues. V lost 2 bases and J 3 bases, leaving 11 bases between the germline ends. The CDR3 spells CASSQSSTNYEQYF. Written as DNA, the CDR3 is TGTGCCAGCAGCCAATCCTCAACTAACTACGAGCAGTACTTC.

As concerns this clonotype: A much larger clone lies one base from this, so it may be a read error. The chain carries TRBV7-2 and TRBJ2-1; 8 bases are a match to TRBD2. The V gene end was trimmed by 3 bases and the J gene end by 10 bases; junction bases not matched to a gene: 5. Germline V lookup: CDR1 SGHTA, CDR2 FQGNSA. The CDR3 consists of 13 residues. CDR3 protein: CASSFRRGVEQFF. CDR3 DNA sequence: TGTGCCAGCAGCTTCCGGCGGGGGGTAGAGCAGTTCTTC.

This clonotype occurred a few times. The junction and the germline gene differ at one end; a read error may be behind it. The V call is TRBV7-9, the J call TRBJ2-1, with 8 bases that match TRBD2. The CDR3 is 15 amino acids. Germline V gene data show CDR1 as SEHNR and CDR2 as FQNEAQ (reference sequence). The CDR3 sequence: CASSLVRGRSNEQSF. DNA for the CDR3: TGTGCCAGCAGCCTCGTCCGCGGGAGGTCCAATGAGCAGTCCTTC.

This clonotype was seen repeatedly, ten times or more. The rearrangement links TRBV28 to TRBJ2-5; the D gene is possibly TRBD2 (6 bases). V lost 0 bases and J lost 5, with 22 bases in between. From germline, CDR1 is MDHEN and CDR2 SYDVKM. CDR3 length: 18 amino acids. CDR3 in DNA: TGTGCCAGCAGTTTATGGTGGACTACCTCGGAAGGCGGGGAGACCCAGTACTTC. Translating it yields CASSLWWTTSEGGETQYF.

This clonotype was detected ten times or more. The genes are TRBV2 and TRBJ2-2, with D possibly matching TRBD1 (6 bases). The V end was cut by 5 bases, the J end by 6 bases, with 10 bases between. Germline CDR1 SNHLY, CDR2 FYNNEI. The CDR3 runs 13 residues. The CDR3 spells CASSQGPAGELFF. The CDR3 DNA sequence: TGTGCCAGCAGTCAGGGGCCGGCCGGGGAGCTGTTTTTT.

The chain carries TRBV11-1 and TRBJ2-7; D possibly uses TRBD1 or TRBD2 (5 bases each). Deletions cut 5 bases from V and 5 bases from J, with 19 bases between. Germline CDR1 SGHAT, CDR2 FQDESV (reference sequence). The CDR3 covers 15 residues. CDR3 in DNA: TGTGCCAGCAGCCCCCTATTGGGACCAACCCACGAGCAGTACTTC. Translating it yields CASSPLLGPTHEQYF.

This clonotype was recorded many times. This sequence joins TRBV10-3 and TRBJ2-7, with a weak D call TRBD1 (5 bases). Germline V gives CDR1 ENHRY, CDR2 SYGVKD. V lost 3 bases and J 3 bases, leaving 9 bases between the germline ends. This CDR3 spans 13 amino acids. CDR3 nucleotides: TGTGCCATCAGTGACCCCGACAGCTACGAGCAGTACTTC. Residues: CAISDPDSYEQYF.

This clonotype appeared many times. The chain recombines TRBV20-1 with TRBJ2-7; tentative D call: TRBD1 (6 bases). The CDR3 loop spans 17 amino acids. Germline CDR1 is DFQATT and CDR2 is SNEGSKA (reference sequence). Trimming pared 1 base from V and 0 bases from J, leaving 19 bases between. DNA for the CDR3: TGCAGTGCTAGAGCCGCGAGCGGCGCAGGGGTCTCCTACGAGCAGTACTTC. It specifies CSARAASGAGVSYEQYF.

At least ten counts were recorded for this clonotype. The V and J genes are TRBV7-9 and TRBJ1-2, with D uncertain. Germline assignment: CDR1 SEHNR and CDR2 FQNEAQ (reference sequence). V shed 3 bases and J shed 6 bases, with 14 bases lying between them. The CDR3 spans 14 residues. The CDR3 region has the DNA TGTGCCAGCAGCTTGGGCGCTAGGGCGGATGGCTACACCTTC. Translated: CASSLGARADGYTF.

The table lists this clonotype with many counts. V gene TRBV7-9 combines with J gene TRBJ1-1, with D possibly being TRBD1 (5 bases). Germline V gives CDR1 SEHNR, CDR2 FQNEAQ (reference sequence). Trimming shortened V by 6 bases and J by 2 bases, and 16 bases separated the two germline ends. This CDR3 spans 15 amino acids. The CDR3 region has the DNA TGTGCCAGCAGGGAATGGGGCAATTCTAACACTGAAGCTTTCTTT. Protein product: CASREWGNSNTEAFF. Combining the CDR3 with reference TRBV7-9 and TRBJ1-1 gives the whole variable domain DTGVSQNPRHKITKRGQNVTFRCDPISEHNRLYWYRQTLGQGPEFLTYFQNEAQLEKSRLLSDRFSAERPKGSFSTLEIQRTEQGDSAMYLCASREWGNSNTEAFFGQGTRLTVV.

This chain links TRBV2 with TRBJ1-3; 9 bases match TRBD1. Germline lookup yields CDR1 SNHLY and CDR2 FYNNEI. The V gene end was trimmed by 4 bases and the J gene end by 7 bases; junction bases not matched to a gene: 2. CDR3 length: 13 residues. In nucleotides, the CDR3 is TGTGCCAGCAGTGTAGGACAGGGGAACACCATATATTTT. This sequence encodes CASSVGQGNTIYF. Variable domain in full (rest from reference TRBV2 and TRBJ1-3): EPEVTQTPSHQVTQMGQEVILRCVPISNHLYFYWYRQILGQKVEFLVSFYNNEISEKSEIFDDQFSVERPDGSNFTLKIRSTKLEDSAMYFCASSVGQGNTIYFGEGSWLTVV.

Many counts were recorded for this clonotype. The chain links TRBV28 to TRBJ1-2; 7 bases are shared with TRBD1. Germline V lookup: CDR1 MDHEN, CDR2 SYDVKM. The CDR3 length is 14 residues. With 6 bases clipped from V and 4 bases from J, the junction kept 8 bases outside the gene matches. The CDR3 DNA is TGTGCCAGCAGACCGGAGGGACAGACCTATGGCTACACCTTC. This translates into CASRPEGQTYGYTF.

This clonotype was seen a handful of times. The chain uses TRBV20-1 and TRBJ2-7; 9 nucleotides align to TRBD2. J gave up 0 bases and V 4 bases, and 7 bases lay outside the gene matches. The CDR3 covers 15 residues. CDR1 is DFQATT, CDR2 SNEGSKA, per germline (reference sequence). The CDR3 coding sequence is TGCAGTGCTACTTTAGCGGGAGCCCTCTCCTACGAGCAGTACTTC. It yields the protein CSATLAGALSYEQYF.

This clonotype was picked up many times. This chain links TRBV11-2 with TRBJ2-3, with D possibly called TRBD1 or TRBD2 (10 bases each). The length of the CDR3 is 23 residues. V was clipped by 1 base and J by 6 bases, with 38 bases between them. Germline V gives CDR1 SGHAT, CDR2 FQNNGV. The CDR3, as DNA: TGTGCCAGCAGCTTAGTCGACAGGGGGCGGTTTGGACTAGCGGCTCAGTTTCGCGATACGCAGTATTTT. Its translation: CASSLVDRGRFGLAAQFRDTQYF.

This clonotype came up a few times. The rearrangement links TRBV7-6 to TRBJ1-1; D might be TRBD1 (6 bases). This CDR3 is 15 amino acids long. The V and J ends lost 3 bases and 0 bases respectively, with 11 bases between them. The germline gives CDR1 SGHVS, CDR2 FNYEAQ. The CDR3 DNA sequence: TGTGCCAGCAGCTTTTACCAGGGGATGAACACTGAAGCTTTCTTT. This gives the protein CASSFYQGMNTEAFF.

Ten or more counts support this clonotype. The CDR3 sequence: CASSPSGNTGELFF. In nucleotides, the CDR3 is TGCGCCAGCAGCCCTAGCGGGAACACCGGGGAGCTGTTTTTT. J is TRBJ2-2 and V is TRBV5-1; TRBD2 aligns across 7 bases. CDR1 SGHRS and CDR2 YFSETQ come from the germline V gene. V lost 4 bases and J lost 1; bases outside the gene matches: 1. The CDR3 length is 14 residues.

The chain has TRBV6-1 and TRBJ2-6; tentatively, D is TRBD1 or TRBD2 (5 bases each). Trimming shortened V by 6 bases and J by 0 bases, and 9 bases separated the two germline ends. The germline V gene encodes CDR1 MNHNS and CDR2 SASEGT. CDR3 length: 15 residues. This CDR3 reads CASRMGDSGANVLTF. The CDR3 DNA sequence: TGTGCCAGCAGAATGGGGGACTCTGGGGCCAACGTCCTGACTTTC.

The chain links TRBV5-8 to TRBJ1-4; the D gene is possibly TRBD1 (6 bases). CDR3 length: 15 residues. V was trimmed by 4 bases and J by 7 bases, leaving 17 bases between them. CDR1 and CDR2 from the germline V gene are SGHTS and YDEGEE. The chain's CDR3 is CASSTPGVRGEKLFF. CDR3 DNA sequence: TGTGCCAGCAGCACACCAGGGGTTAGGGGTGAAAAACTGTTTTTT. Combining the CDR3 with reference TRBV5-8 and TRBJ1-4 gives the whole variable domain EAGVTQSPTHLIKTRGQQATLRCSPISGHTSVYWYQQALGLGLQFLLWYDEGEERNRGNFPPRFSGRQFPNYSSELNVNALELEDSALYLCASSTPGVRGEKLFFGSGTQLSVL.

This clonotype was seen more than once but under ten times. The chain carries TRBV14 and TRBJ2-7; TRBD2 might be the D (7 bases). The ends were cut back, 4 bases at V and 6 bases at J, with 10 bases in the middle. Germline V gives CDR1 SGHDN, CDR2 FVKESK. The CDR3 is 12 amino acids. CDR3 region: CASSRGGREQYF. The CDR3 DNA follows: TGTGCCAGCAGCCGGGGGGGGCGCGAGCAGTACTTC.

This clonotype was counted between two and nine times. The chain links TRBV20-1 to TRBJ2-1; 7 bases match TRBD2. CDR3 size: 12 residues. Germline CDR1 reads DFQATT; CDR2 reads SNEGSKA (reference sequence). This CDR3 is CSAGEQNNEQFF. The CDR3 nucleotides are TGCAGCGCGGGGGAGCAAAACAATGAGCAGTTCTTC.

Comments on this clonotype: Being one base from a much bigger clone, this may be a read error. Written as DNA, the CDR3 is TGTGCCAGCTGCCGGAACACAGGGACCACTGAAGCTTTCTTT. Protein: CASCRNTGTTEAFF. This chain connects TRBV18 to TRBJ1-1, with D perhaps matching TRBD1 (6 bases). CDR3 size: 14 residues. The germline gives CDR1 KGHSH, CDR2 LQKENI. Trimming pared 7 bases from V and 4 bases from J, leaving 16 bases between.

This clonotype was counted at least ten times. The J gene is TRBJ2-7, the V gene TRBV28, with TRBD2 matching over 10 bases. The germline CDR1 and CDR2 sequences are MDHEN and SYDVKM. This CDR3 spans 14 amino acids. Losses at the gene ends were 6 bases for V and 3 bases for J; bases not matched to a gene: 5. CDR3 DNA: TGTGCCAGCAGACTAGCGGGATCTCGCTACGAGCAGTACTTC. Amino acids: CASRLAGSRYEQYF. Based on the CDR3 plus reference TRBV28 and TRBJ2-7, the full variable domain is DVKVTQSSRYLVKRTGEKVFLECVQDMDHENMFWYRQDPGLGLRLIYFSYDVKMKEKGDIPEGYSVSREKKERFSLILESASTNQTSMYLCASRLAGSRYEQYFGPGTRLTVT.